This is a list of T cell receptor beta chains from one sample in a study of OX40 agonist ivuxolimab in advanced cancers. The repertoire was sequenced with immunoSEQ multiplex PCR; TCRdb's copy has only in-frame clones and lacks some. The table records 50,000 to 60,000 clones, roughly four fifths of them present only once. Sequences were derived from CD4+ or CD8+ T cells sorted from blood, sampled in a trial of the OX40 agonist ivuxolimab. The receptors shown here come from an adult with an advanced solid tumor such as melanoma, head and neck, liver or kidney cancer. The CDR3 runs from the conserved cysteine through the conserved F or W. A D gene is named only where the DNA matches it firmly. The size of a clone is reported for some rows only, either as once, few or many, or as a class for expanded clones.

>TRBV7-2|-|15|-|TRBJ1-1
CASSLVWNMNTEAFF
TGTGCCAGCAGCTTAGTTTGGAACATGAACACTGAAGCTTTCTTT
>TRBV7-2|-|15|once|TRBJ2-3
CASSLELLRTDTQYF
TGTGCCAGCAGCTTAGAACTTCTTCGCACAGATACGCAGTATTTT
>TRBV19|TRBD1|16|-|TRBJ1-5
CASSKTGGWSNQPQHF
TGTGCCAGTAGTAAGACAGGGGGATGGAGCAATCAGCCCCAGCATTTT
>TRBV4-2|-|18|-|TRBJ1-6
CASSQDPLISSYNSPLHF
TGTGCCAGCAGCCAAGACCCTCTGATAAGCTCCTATAATTCACCCCTCCACTTT
>TRBV2|-|15|-|TRBJ1-3
CASSDPGYSGNTIYF
TGTGCCAGCAGTGACCCCGGATACTCTGGAAACACCATATATTTT
>TRBV28|-|16|once|TRBJ2-2
CASSLMNAGYTGELFF
TGTGCCAGCAGCCTCATGAACGCAGGGTACACCGGGGAGCTGTTTTTT
>TRBV10-3|TRBD2|14|-|TRBJ2-7
CAASGTSGSYEQYF
TGTGCCGCCAGCGGGACTAGCGGTTCCTACGAGCAGTACTTC
>TRBV5-1|-|14|-|TRBJ1-1
CASSLDQLRTEAFF
TGCGCCAGCAGCTTGGATCAGCTAAGGACTGAAGCTTTCTTT
>TRBV7-3|TRBD2|18|-|TRBJ2-2
CASSLDPNLAGNTGELFF
TGTGCCAGCAGCTTAGATCCCAACCTAGCGGGGAACACCGGGGAGCTGTTTTTT
>TRBV11-2|-|12|-|TRBJ2-3
CASSLDSDTQYF
TGTGCCAGCAGCTTAGATTCGGATACGCAGTATTTT
>TRBV9|-|15|-|TRBJ2-1
CASSVLADPDGEQFF
TGTGCCAGCAGCGTTTTAGCGGATCCTGACGGTGAGCAGTTCTTC
>TRBV29-1|-|14|once|TRBJ1-2
CSVERKYRTDGYTF
TGCAGCGTTGAGCGCAAGTACCGAACAGATGGCTACACCTTC
>TRBV9|-|13|-|TRBJ1-5
CASSAQGRQPQHF
TGTGCCAGCAGCGCCCAGGGTCGTCAGCCCCAGCATTTT
>TRBV6-1|TRBD1|13|-|TRBJ1-1
CASSGGQGTEAFF
TGTGCCAGCAGTGGAGGACAGGGCACTGAAGCTTTCTTT
>TRBV30|-|15|-|TRBJ2-4
CAWSVGGGAGNIQYF
TGTGCCTGGAGTGTAGGGGGGGGCGCCGGTAACATTCAGTACTTC
>TRBV5-4|-|16|-|TRBJ1-3
CASSLSQGVSGNTIYF
TGTGCCAGCAGCTTGAGTCAGGGAGTGTCTGGAAACACCATATATTTT
>TRBV2|TRBD2|15|-|TRBJ2-1
CASSETSGKYSEQFF
TGTGCCAGCAGTGAAACCAGCGGGAAGTACAGTGAGCAGTTCTTC
>TRBV6-5|-|14|once|TRBJ1-2
CASSYSIQRHGYTF
TGTGCCAGCAGTTACTCGATACAGCGGCATGGCTACACCTTC
>TRBV5-4|TRBD1|15|-|TRBJ1-1
CASSRIQGSNTEAFF
TGTGCCAGCAGTCGAATACAGGGGTCAAACACTGAAGCTTTCTTT
>TRBV6-5|TRBD1|15|-|TRBJ2-1
CASSYDRGTSNEQFF
TGTGCCAGCAGTTATGACAGGGGAACATCCAATGAGCAGTTCTTC
>TRBV2|-|13|once|TRBJ2-6
CAKASPGANALTF
TGTGCCAAAGCTAGCCCTGGGGCCAACGCCCTGACTTTC
>TRBV10-3|-|11|-|TRBJ2-3
CAISERDTQYF
TGTGCCATCAGTGAGAGGGATACGCAGTATTTT
>TRBV6-1|-|13|-|TRBJ1-1
CASQKVLLAEAFF
TGTGCCAGTCAAAAGGTCCTGTTGGCTGAAGCTTTCTTT
>TRBV11-2|-|13|medium-sized|TRBJ1-5
CASSLGGDQPQHF
TGTGCCAGCAGCTTAGGGGGAGATCAGCCCCAGCATTTT
>TRBV21-1|-|15|few|TRBJ1-1
CASSKGGLQNTEAFF
TGTGCCAGCAGCAAAGGAGGACTCCAAAACACTGAAGCTTTCTTT
>TRBV10-1|-|11|-|TRBJ2-3
CASSAGNWQYF
TGCGCCAGCAGTGCGGGGAATTGGCAGTATTTT
>TRBV21-1|-|18|-|TRBJ2-3
CASSAYQYRDPSTDTQYF
TGTGCCAGCAGCGCGTATCAGTACAGGGATCCTAGCACAGATACGCAGTATTTT
>TRBV7-2|TRBD1|15|-|TRBJ1-1
CASSLLWTGTTEAFF
TGTGCCAGCAGCTTACTCTGGACAGGGACCACTGAAGCTTTCTTT
>TRBV27|-|16|-|TRBJ1-6
CASSANQLSYNSPLHF
TGTGCCAGCAGTGCAAACCAACTCTCCTATAATTCACCCCTCCACTTT
>TRBV4-2|TRBD2|17|-|TRBJ2-1
CASSPGWRAGGYNEQFF
TGTGCCAGCAGCCCTGGTTGGAGAGCGGGAGGGTACAATGAGCAGTTCTTC
>TRBV7-2|-|16|-|TRBJ2-2
CASSFSGTTGTGELFF
TGTGCCAGCAGCTTCTCCGGGACTACAGGGACCGGGGAGCTGTTTTTT
>TRBV6-1|TRBD1|15|-|TRBJ1-5
CASSGPGQGNQPQHF
TGTGCCAGCAGTGGACCGGGACAGGGAAATCAGCCCCAGCATTTT
>TRBV30|-|13|-|TRBJ1-6
CAWSVQEDSPLHF
TGTGCCTGGAGTGTACAGGAGGACTCACCCCTCCACTTT
>TRBV13|-|14|-|TRBJ2-7
CASSGSGGTYEQYF
TGTGCCAGCAGCGGATCTGGGGGAACCTACGAGCAGTACTTC
>TRBV5-6|TRBD2|16|-|TRBJ2-2
CASSFRTSGRTGELFF
TGTGCCAGCAGCTTCAGGACTAGCGGGAGGACCGGGGAGCTGTTTTTT
>TRBV4-3|-|18|few|TRBJ2-3
CASSQDISVGGGADTQYF
TGCGCCAGCAGCCAAGATATAAGTGTAGGGGGGGGCGCAGATACGCAGTATTTT
>TRBV7-9|-|13|-|TRBJ1-3
CASRPNSGNTIYF
TGTGCCAGCAGGCCCAACTCTGGAAACACCATATATTTT
>TRBV5-1|TRBD2|14|-|TRBJ2-5
CASSLGASGETQYF
TGCGCCAGCAGCTTGGGGGCTAGCGGGGAGACCCAGTACTTC
>TRBV7-8|TRBD2|17|-|TRBJ2-3
CASSLGLALTSTDTQYF
TGTGCCAGCAGTCTAGGACTAGCGCTTACCTCCACAGATACGCAGTATTTT
>TRBV30|-|13|-|TRBJ2-4
CAWSVGGANIQYF
TGTGCCTGGAGTGTTGGAGGGGCAAACATTCAGTACTTC
>TRBV6-1|-|13|-|TRBJ1-3
CATGLSSGNTIYF
TGTGCCACGGGACTGAGCTCTGGAAACACCATATATTTT
>TRBV28|-|16|-|TRBJ1-2
CASSLWASTVGYGYTF
TGTGCCAGCAGTTTATGGGCCTCGACAGTAGGATATGGCTACACCTTC
>TRBV5-1|-|15|-|TRBJ2-3
CASSPLGVETDTQYF
TGCGCCAGCAGCCCCCTGGGGGTTGAGACAGATACGCAGTATTTT
>TRBV6-1|-|11|-|TRBJ1-1
CASGIGVNAFF
TGTGCCAGCGGGATAGGCGTGAACGCTTTCTTT
>TRBV14|-|14|once|TRBJ1-1
CASSQNVWDPEAFF
TGTGCCAGCAGCCAAAACGTCTGGGACCCTGAAGCTTTCTTT
>TRBV19|-|14|-|TRBJ1-5
CASKPRDFNQPQHF
TGTGCCAGTAAACCCCGGGATTTCAATCAGCCCCAGCATTTT
>TRBV6-4|TRBD1|13|-|TRBJ1-1
CASSARGDTEAFF
TGTGCCAGCAGTGCCAGGGGGGACACTGAAGCTTTCTTT
>TRBV6-4|-|14|-|TRBJ1-2
CASRSGQGGDGYTF
TGTGCCAGCAGATCGGGTCAGGGAGGGGACGGCTACACCTTC
>TRBV19|-|11|-|TRBJ2-3
CASSIVDTQYF
TGTGCCAGTAGTATTGTGGATACGCAGTATTTT
>TRBV27|-|16|-|TRBJ2-3
CASSFRVGGQSYTQYF
TGTGCCAGCAGTTTTAGAGTGGGAGGACAATCTTATACGCAGTATTTT
>TRBV11-2|-|13|-|TRBJ2-3
CASSLPSTDTQYF
TGTGCCAGCAGCTTACCCAGCACAGATACGCAGTATTTT
>TRBV29-1|-|13|-|TRBJ1-5
CSVAEGSNQPQHF
TGCAGCGTGGCAGAGGGTAGCAATCAGCCCCAGCATTTT
>TRBV29-1|-|12|-|TRBJ2-5
CSVGRQGETQYF
TGCAGCGTTGGTCGGCAGGGGGAGACCCAGTACTTC
>TRBV5-1|TRBD2|14|-|TRBJ2-3
CASSSSGAADTQYF
TGCGCCAGCAGCTCGAGCGGGGCCGCAGATACGCAGTATTTT